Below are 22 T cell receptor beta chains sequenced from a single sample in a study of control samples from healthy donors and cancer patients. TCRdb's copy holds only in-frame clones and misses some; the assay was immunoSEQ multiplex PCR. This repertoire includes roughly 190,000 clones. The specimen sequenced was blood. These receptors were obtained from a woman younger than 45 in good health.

This CDR3 is CAISETENYGYTF. In DNA form, the CDR3 reads TGTGCCATCAGCGAGACCGAGAACTATGGCTACACCTTC. The V call is TRBV10-3, the J call TRBJ1-2; D not certain. The CDR3 totals 13 residues. CDR1 ENHRY and CDR2 SYGVKD come from the germline V gene. Trimming stripped 6 bases from V and 2 bases from J, with 10 bases between.

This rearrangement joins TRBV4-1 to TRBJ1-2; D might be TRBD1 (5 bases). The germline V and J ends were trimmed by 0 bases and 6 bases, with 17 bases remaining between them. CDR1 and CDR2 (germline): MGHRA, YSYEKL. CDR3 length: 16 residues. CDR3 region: CASSQERDPRVDGYTF. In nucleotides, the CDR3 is TGCGCCAGCAGCCAAGAGAGGGACCCCCGGGTTGATGGCTACACCTTC.

The CDR3: CASRLGESRPGNEKLFF. Here the CDR3 DNA reads TGCGCCAGCAGGCTGGGCGAGTCCCGGCCGGGTAATGAAAAACTGTTTTTT. The chain recombines TRBV5-1 with TRBJ1-4, with D unclear. Germline assignment: CDR1 SGHRS and CDR2 YFSETQ. With 5 bases removed from V and 4 bases from J, the gap between germline ends came to 21 bases. The CDR3 has 17 residues.

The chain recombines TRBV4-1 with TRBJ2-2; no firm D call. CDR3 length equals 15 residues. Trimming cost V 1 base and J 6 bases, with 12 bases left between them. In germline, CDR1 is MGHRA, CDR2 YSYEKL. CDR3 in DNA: TGCGCCAGCAGCCAAGGACGAGGTGGTGCCGGGGAGCTGTTTTTT. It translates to CASSQGRGGAGELFF.

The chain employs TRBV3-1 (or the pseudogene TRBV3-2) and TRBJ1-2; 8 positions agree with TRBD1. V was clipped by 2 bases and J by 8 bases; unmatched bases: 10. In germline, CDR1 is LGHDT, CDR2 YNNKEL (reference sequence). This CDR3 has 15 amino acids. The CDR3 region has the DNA TGTGCCAGCAGCCAAAACCAGGGGGCTTCCGAGGGCTACACCTTC. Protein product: CASSQNQGASEGYTF.

CDR3 DNA: TGTGCCAGCAGTTTTAGAGGACAGGGCCTATACACTGAAGCTTTCTTT. Translated, it gives CASSFRGQGLYTEAFF. The chain is built from TRBV28 and TRBJ1-1; 8 positions agree with TRBD1. The CDR3 length is 16 residues. Germline lookup yields CDR1 MDHEN and CDR2 SYDVKM. Trimming cost V 3 bases and J 3 bases; bases outside gene matches: 9.

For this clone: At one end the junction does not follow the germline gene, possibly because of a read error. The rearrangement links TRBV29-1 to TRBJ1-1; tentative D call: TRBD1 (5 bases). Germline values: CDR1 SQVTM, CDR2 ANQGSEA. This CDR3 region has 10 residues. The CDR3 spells CSASDIWLYF. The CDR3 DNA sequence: TGCAGCGCCTCGGACATTTGGCTTTACTTT.

CDR3 DNA: TGCGCCAGCAGCTGGGGGACAGGGGGGAATTCACCCCTCCACTTT. It is translated as CASSWGTGGNSPLHF. V and J are TRBV5-1 and TRBJ1-6; 11 bases are shared with TRBD1. The CDR3 extends over 15 amino acids. V shed 3 bases and J 7 bases; nucleotides not matched to a gene: 3. CDR1 is SGHRS, CDR2 YFSETQ, per germline.

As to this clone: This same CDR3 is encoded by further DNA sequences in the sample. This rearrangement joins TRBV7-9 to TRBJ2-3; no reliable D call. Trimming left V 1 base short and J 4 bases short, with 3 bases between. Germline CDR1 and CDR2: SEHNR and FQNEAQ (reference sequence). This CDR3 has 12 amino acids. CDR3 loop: CASSLVSDTQYF. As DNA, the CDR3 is TGTGCCAGCAGCTTAGTATCAGATACGCAGTATTTT.

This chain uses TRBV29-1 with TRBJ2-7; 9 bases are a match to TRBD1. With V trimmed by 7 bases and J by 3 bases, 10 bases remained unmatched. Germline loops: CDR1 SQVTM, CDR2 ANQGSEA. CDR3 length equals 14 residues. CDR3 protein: CSGGAGTGRYEQYF. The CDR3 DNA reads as TGCAGCGGGGGGGCCGGGACAGGGCGCTACGAGCAGTACTTC.

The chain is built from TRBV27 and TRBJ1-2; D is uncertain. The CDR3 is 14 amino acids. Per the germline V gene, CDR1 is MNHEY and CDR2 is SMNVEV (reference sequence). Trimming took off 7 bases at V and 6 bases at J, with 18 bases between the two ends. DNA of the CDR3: TGTGCCAGCACGGACGGGCGAGGTCGGCATGGCTACACCTTC. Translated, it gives CASTDGRGRHGYTF.

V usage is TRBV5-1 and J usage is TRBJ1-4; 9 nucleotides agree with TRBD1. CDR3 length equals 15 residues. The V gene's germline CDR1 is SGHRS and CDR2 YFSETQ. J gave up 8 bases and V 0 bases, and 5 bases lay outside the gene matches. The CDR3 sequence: CASSLARTGAEKLFF. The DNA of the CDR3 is TGCGCCAGCAGCTTGGCCCGGACAGGGGCCGAAAAACTGTTTTTT.

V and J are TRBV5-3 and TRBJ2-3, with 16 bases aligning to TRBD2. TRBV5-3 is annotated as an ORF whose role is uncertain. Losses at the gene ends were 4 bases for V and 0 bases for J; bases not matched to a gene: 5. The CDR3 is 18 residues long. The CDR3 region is CARSGTSGGAASTDTQYF. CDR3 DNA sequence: TGTGCCAGAAGCGGGACTAGCGGGGGGGCAGCAAGCACAGATACGCAGTATTTT.

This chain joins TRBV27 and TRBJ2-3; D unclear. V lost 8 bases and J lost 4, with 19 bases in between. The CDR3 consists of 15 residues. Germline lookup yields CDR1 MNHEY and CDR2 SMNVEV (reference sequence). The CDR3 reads CASHPPLGNPDTQYF. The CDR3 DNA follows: TGTGCCAGCCACCCTCCCCTGGGGAATCCAGATACGCAGTATTTT.

In DNA form, the CDR3 reads TGCAGCGCAGGGGGATTGAACATTCAGTACTTC. This gives the protein CSAGGLNIQYF. V is TRBV29-1 and J is TRBJ2-4; 7 nucleotides match TRBD1. Germline CDR1 and CDR2: SQVTM and ANQGSEA. The CDR3 loop spans 11 amino acids. After removal of 7 bases from V and 7 bases from J, the junction contained 4 bases not matched to a gene.

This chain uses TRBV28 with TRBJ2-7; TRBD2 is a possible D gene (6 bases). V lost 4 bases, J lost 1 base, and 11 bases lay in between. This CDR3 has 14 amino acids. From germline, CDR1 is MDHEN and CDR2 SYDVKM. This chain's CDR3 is CASSSRTTSYEQYF. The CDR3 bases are TGTGCCAGCAGTTCCAGGACTACTTCCTACGAGCAGTACTTC.

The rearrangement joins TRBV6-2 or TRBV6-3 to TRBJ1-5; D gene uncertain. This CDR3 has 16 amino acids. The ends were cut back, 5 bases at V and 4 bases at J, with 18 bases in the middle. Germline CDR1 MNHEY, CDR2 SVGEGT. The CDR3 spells CASSPLWEGLNQPQHF. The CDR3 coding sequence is TGTGCCAGCAGTCCCTTATGGGAGGGCCTGAATCAGCCCCAGCATTTT.

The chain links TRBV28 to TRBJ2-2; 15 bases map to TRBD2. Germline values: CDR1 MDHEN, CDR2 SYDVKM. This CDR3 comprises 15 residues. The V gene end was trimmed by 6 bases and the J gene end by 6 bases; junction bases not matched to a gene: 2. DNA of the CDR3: TGTGCCAGCAGCAGGACTAGCGGGGGGGCCGGGGAGCTGTTTTTT. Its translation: CASSRTSGGAGELFF.

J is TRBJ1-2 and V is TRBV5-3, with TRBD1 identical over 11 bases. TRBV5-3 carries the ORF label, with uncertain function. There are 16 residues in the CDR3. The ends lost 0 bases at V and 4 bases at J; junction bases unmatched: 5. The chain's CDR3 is CARSLEGTGGAYGYTF. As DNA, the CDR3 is TGTGCCAGAAGCTTGGAAGGGACAGGGGGAGCCTATGGCTACACCTTC.

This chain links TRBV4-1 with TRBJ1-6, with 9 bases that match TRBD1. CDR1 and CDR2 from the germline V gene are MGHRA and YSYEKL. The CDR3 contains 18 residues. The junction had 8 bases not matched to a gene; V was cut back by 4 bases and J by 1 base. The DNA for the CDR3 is TGCGCCAGCAGCCTTTCCTCACAGGGGGCGTCCTATAATTCACCCCTCCACTTT. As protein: CASSLSSQGASYNSPLHF.

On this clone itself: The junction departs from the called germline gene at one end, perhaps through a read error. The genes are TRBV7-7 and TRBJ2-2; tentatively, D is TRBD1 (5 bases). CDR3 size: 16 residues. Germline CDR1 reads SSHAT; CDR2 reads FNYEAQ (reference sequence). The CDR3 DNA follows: TGTGCTAGCAGCTCAGGGTCAAGGGTCGGGACCGGGGAGCTGTTTTTT. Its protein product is CASSSGSRVGTGELFF.

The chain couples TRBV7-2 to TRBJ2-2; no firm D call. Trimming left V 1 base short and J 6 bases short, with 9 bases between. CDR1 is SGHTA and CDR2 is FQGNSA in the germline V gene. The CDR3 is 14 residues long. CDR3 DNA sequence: TGTGCCAGCAGCTTAGACATCTTCTCCGGGGAGCTGTTTTTT. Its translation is CASSLDIFSGELFF.